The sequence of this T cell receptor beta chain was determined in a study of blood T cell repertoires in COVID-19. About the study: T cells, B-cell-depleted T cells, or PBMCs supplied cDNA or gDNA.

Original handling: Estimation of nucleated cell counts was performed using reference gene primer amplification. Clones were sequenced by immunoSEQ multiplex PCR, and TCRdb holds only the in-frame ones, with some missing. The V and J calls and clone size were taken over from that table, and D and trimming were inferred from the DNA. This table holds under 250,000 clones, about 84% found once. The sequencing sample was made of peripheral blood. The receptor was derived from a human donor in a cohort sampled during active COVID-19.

The CDR3 here is CASSLFPGLVLSYNEQFF. The DNA of the CDR3 is TGTGCCAGCAGCCTATTTCCGGGACTAGTCCTCTCCTACAATGAGCAGTTCTTC. The V and J genes are TRBV7-9 and TRBJ2-1; 8 bases are a match to TRBD2. Germline V CDR1 and CDR2: SEHNR, FQNEAQ (reference sequence). This CDR3 contains 18 residues. J lost 0 bases, V lost 5 bases, and 12 bases had no gene match.